The 29 T cell receptor beta chains presented below share a single source sample, sequenced in a study of blood T cell repertoires in COVID-19. Profiling relied on immunoSEQ multiplex PCR, and the TCRdb table lists in-frame clones only, not all of them. Of about 240,000 clones in the sample, about 86% were seen once. The sample was PBMCs or T cells enriched from blood (not recorded which). These receptors all come from a woman aged 40 to 50 with acute COVID-19.

The chain couples TRBV6-2 or TRBV6-3 to TRBJ1-2; 7 bases agree with TRBD1. With 5 bases clipped from V and 8 bases from J, the junction kept 5 bases outside the gene matches. CDR3 size: 12 residues. The germline CDR1 and CDR2 sequences are MNHEY and SVGEGT. CDR3 sequence (DNA): TGTGCCAGCAGTACGGGGACAGCCGGCTACACCTTC. Its protein is CASSTGTAGYTF.

The V call is TRBV9, the J call TRBJ2-3; D is perhaps TRBD1 (5 bases). Deletions cut 4 bases from V and 2 bases from J, with 8 bases between. CDR1 is SGDLS, CDR2 YYNGEE, per germline. CDR3 length equals 13 residues. CDR3 bases: TGTGCCAGCAGCCAGGACATCACAGATACGCAGTATTTT. The encoded protein is CASSQDITDTQYF. Using reference TRBV9 and TRBJ2-3 for the parts outside the CDR3, the full variable domain is DSGVTQTPKHLITATGQRVTLRCSPRSGDLSVYWYQQSLDQGLQFLIQYYNGEERAKGNILERFSAQQFPDLHSELNLSSLELGDSALYFCASSQDITDTQYFGPGTRLTVL.

The chain carries TRBV7-8 and TRBJ2-3, with 10 bases aligning to TRBD2. The CDR3 covers 15 residues. Germline V gene sequence: CDR1 SGHVS, CDR2 FQNEAQ. The J segment lost 0 bases and the V segment lost 7 bases, leaving 4 bases of the junction unmatched. CDR3 nucleotides: TGTGCCAGCACCCCTAGCGGGGGTAGCACAGATACGCAGTATTTT. Protein: CASTPSGGSTDTQYF. The variable domain in full, completed from reference TRBV7-8 and TRBJ2-3, reads GAGVSQSPRYKVAKRGQDVALRCDPISGHVSLFWYQQALGQGPEFLTYFQNEAQLDKSGLPSDRFFAERPEGSVSTLKIQRTQQEDSAVYLCASTPSGGSTDTQYFGPGTRLTVL.

The chain joins TRBV12-3 or TRBV12-4 to TRBJ2-1; TRBD2 aligns across 8 bases. The CDR3 runs to 13 residues. The V gene end was trimmed by 7 bases and the J gene end by 9 bases; junction bases not matched to a gene: 8. This CDR3 is CASKGTSRGEQFF. The DNA for the CDR3 is TGTGCCAGCAAAGGGACTAGTAGGGGTGAGCAGTTCTTC.

The chain couples TRBV27 to TRBJ2-7, with TRBD1 identical over 9 bases. CDR1 MNHEY and CDR2 SMNVEV come from the germline V gene (reference sequence). The CDR3 covers 15 residues. Germline trimming cut 0 bases from V and 4 bases from J; bases unmatched to any gene: 4. In nucleotides, the CDR3 is TGTGCCAGCAGTTTATCGGGGACAGGGTGGTACGAGCAGTACTTC. Residues: CASSLSGTGWYEQYF.

The V gene is TRBV5-5, the J gene TRBJ2-1; TRBD2 might be the D (6 bases). V shed 3 bases and J shed 6 bases, with 19 bases lying between them. Germline assignment: CDR1 SGHKS and CDR2 YYEKEE (reference sequence). The CDR3 runs 16 residues. The DNA for the CDR3 is TGTGCCAGCAGCTCTTCCCCTGGCCCTAGCGCCAATGAGCAGTTCTTC. This sequence encodes CASSSSPGPSANEQFF.

V and J are TRBV5-4 and TRBJ2-7; TRBD1 matches 9 bases. Germline values: CDR1 SGHNT, CDR2 YYREEE (reference sequence). V gave up 0 bases and J gave up 6 bases; unmatched junction bases: 7. The CDR3 is 15 amino acids. The CDR3 DNA is TGTGCCAGCAGCTTGGACAGGACAGGGGCGGGCGAGCAGTACTTC. Amino acids: CASSLDRTGAGEQYF.

Comments on this clone: The same CDR3 also results from other DNA sequences found in this sample. The chain couples TRBV3-1 (or the pseudogene TRBV3-2) to TRBJ1-2; 8 bases agree with TRBD1. This CDR3 is 13 amino acids long. Germline CDR1 reads LGHDT; CDR2 reads YNNKEL (reference sequence). Losses at the gene ends were 4 bases for V and 4 bases for J; bases not matched to a gene: 2. This chain's CDR3 is CASSLGQAYGYTF. The DNA of the CDR3 is TGTGCCAGCAGCCTGGGACAGGCCTATGGCTACACCTTC.

This chain links TRBV30 with TRBJ1-5; no firm D call. Germline V CDR1 and CDR2: GTSNPN, SVGIG (reference sequence). Trimming removed 0 bases from V and 3 bases from J, with 6 bases in between. There are 13 residues in the CDR3. The CDR3 nucleotides read TGTGCCTGGAGTGTACTGGTCAATCAGCCCCAGCATTTT. It yields the protein CAWSVLVNQPQHF.

J is TRBJ1-2 and V is TRBV24-1; no firm D call. Trimming stripped 3 bases from V and 5 bases from J, with 18 bases between. Looked up from germline, CDR1 is KGHDR and CDR2 is SFDVKD. This CDR3 contains 16 residues. The CDR3 DNA reads as TGTGCCACCAGTGATCGTCAAACGGGTGAATCGTATGGCTACACCTTC. Translating it yields CATSDRQTGESYGYTF.

The J gene is TRBJ2-3, the V gene TRBV7-3, with D unclear. The CDR3 runs to 13 residues. Germline CDR1 is SGHTA and CDR2 is FQGTGA. V was shortened by 0 bases and J by 6 bases, with 7 bases between the two germline ends. The chain's CDR3 is CASSLTPRDTQYF. CDR3 in DNA: TGTGCCAGCAGCTTAACCCCACGGGATACGCAGTATTTT.

The chain links TRBV19 to TRBJ1-1; D is ambiguous. The germline CDR1 and CDR2 sequences are LNHDA and SQIVND (reference sequence). With 10 bases removed from V and 0 bases from J, the gap between germline ends came to 6 bases. The CDR3 is made up of 11 amino acids. The chain's CDR3 is CATFLNTEAFF. The CDR3 region has the DNA TGTGCCACGTTTTTGAACACTGAAGCTTTCTTT. Supplemented by reference TRBV19 and TRBJ1-1, the full variable domain reads DGGITQSPKYLFRKEGQNVTLSCEQNLNHDAMYWYRQDPGQGLRLIYYSQIVNDFQKGDIAEGYSVSREKKESFPLTVTSAQKNPTAFYLCATFLNTEAFFGQGTRLTVV.

V usage is TRBV7-9 and J usage is TRBJ2-7; TRBD2 agrees at 7 bases. This CDR3 contains 17 residues. J was trimmed by 3 bases and V by 1 base; bases with no gene match: 12. Germline V gene sequence: CDR1 SEHNR, CDR2 FQNEAQ (reference sequence). The CDR3 region is CASSLDLGGTDIYEQYF. The DNA for the CDR3 is TGTGCCAGCAGCTTAGATTTGGGAGGGACGGACATCTACGAGCAGTACTTC.

J is TRBJ1-2 and V is TRBV7-9, with TRBD1 identical over 7 bases. The V and J ends lost 5 bases and 7 bases, in that order; junction bases with no gene match: 13. The CDR3 consists of 15 residues. Germline V lookup: CDR1 SEHNR, CDR2 FQNEAQ (reference sequence). CDR3 in amino acids: CASSTTRKGASGYTF. CDR3 nucleotides: TGTGCCAGCAGCACAACTCGGAAGGGGGCGAGTGGCTACACCTTC.

Only one count was recorded for this clone. An end of the junction does not agree with germline; a read error may underlie this. This chain uses TRBV7-7 with TRBJ2-2, with 11 positions matching TRBD2. Germline V gives CDR1 SSHAT, CDR2 FNYEAQ (reference sequence). The CDR3 length is 18 residues. The CDR3: CASSLAPISGRADGELFF. CDR3 nucleotides: TGTGCTAGCAGCTTAGCCCCGATTAGCGGGAGGGCCGACGGGGAGCTGTTTTTT.

V gene TRBV5-1 combines with J gene TRBJ2-1; 14 bases are shared with TRBD2. V was pared by 0 bases and J by 7 bases, with 9 bases of the junction left unmatched. The CDR3 loop spans 18 amino acids. The germline gives CDR1 SGHRS, CDR2 YFSETQ. The CDR3: CASSLGVGLAGGLNEQFF. CDR3 coding DNA: TGCGCCAGCAGCTTGGGTGTTGGACTAGCGGGAGGACTGAATGAGCAGTTCTTC.

This clone appeared a single time. J is TRBJ2-7 and V is TRBV10-3; D possibly corresponds to TRBD2 (5 bases). The CDR3 spans 15 residues. Trimming cost V 0 bases and J 2 bases, with 11 bases left between them. The germline CDR1 and CDR2 sequences are ENHRY and SYGVKD. The CDR3 reads CAISESRGRAYEQYF. The CDR3 nucleotides are TGTGCCATCAGTGAGTCTCGCGGGCGAGCCTACGAGCAGTACTTC.

There are a few counts of this clone. The chain uses TRBV2 and TRBJ1-1; 9 bases map to TRBD1. Germline V gene lookup returns CDR1 SNHLY and CDR2 FYNNEI. The ends lost 5 bases at V and 0 bases at J; junction bases unmatched: 4. The CDR3 loop spans 15 amino acids. The CDR3 sequence: CASSWTGEMNTEAFF. In DNA, the CDR3 is TGTGCCAGCAGTTGGACAGGGGAGATGAACACTGAAGCTTTCTTT.

The J gene is TRBJ2-1, the V gene TRBV3-1 (or the pseudogene TRBV3-2); perhaps TRBD2 as D (6 bases). CDR1 is LGHDT and CDR2 is YNNKEL in the germline V gene (reference sequence). The CDR3 has 13 residues. V was clipped by 4 bases and J by 6 bases, with 10 bases between them. CDR3: CASSLAAVNEQFF. The CDR3 DNA is TGTGCCAGCAGCCTAGCGGCCGTCAATGAGCAGTTCTTC.

The genes are TRBV24-1 and TRBJ2-7, with 13 bases identical to TRBD2. Germline CDR1 reads KGHDR; CDR2 reads SFDVKD. The CDR3 consists of 20 residues. V gave up 4 bases and J gave up 2 bases; unmatched junction bases: 16. The CDR3 nucleotides are TGTGCCACCAGTGACACAGAACTCGGACTAGCGGGAGCCGTCGCCTACGAGCAGTACTTC. Translated, it gives CATSDTELGLAGAVAYEQYF.

The rearrangement joins TRBV27 to TRBJ2-7, with 11 nucleotides matching TRBD1. The CDR3 covers 14 residues. Germline-derived CDR1 and CDR2 are MNHEY and SMNVEV (reference sequence). V dropped 6 bases and J dropped 7; count of bases not matched to a gene: 8. DNA of the CDR3: TGTGCCAGCAGCCGGGGACAGGGGGAAGGAGAGCAGTACTTC. It is translated as CASSRGQGEGEQYF.

The chain has TRBV11-2 and TRBJ1-2; possible D gene TRBD1, 6 bases. The length of the CDR3 is 12 residues. CDR1 and CDR2 (germline): SGHAT, FQNNGV. The V end was cut by 5 bases, the J end by 5 bases, with 9 bases between. This chain's CDR3 is CASSQTGYGYTF. Here the CDR3 DNA reads TGTGCCAGCAGCCAGACAGGATATGGCTACACCTTC. Drawing the rest from reference TRBV11-2 and TRBJ1-2, the complete variable domain is EAGVAQSPRYKIIEKRQSVAFWCNPISGHATLYWYQQILGQGPKLLIQFQNNGVVDDSQLPKDRFSAERLKGVDSTLKIQPAKLEDSAVYLCASSQTGYGYTFGSGTRLTVV.

The chain employs TRBV9 and TRBJ2-1; 9 bases match TRBD2. V was pared by 4 bases and J by 0 bases, with 8 bases of the junction left unmatched. In germline, CDR1 is SGDLS, CDR2 YYNGEE. The CDR3 runs to 17 residues. CDR3 amino acids: CASSPWGSGSSYNEQFF. CDR3 sequence (DNA): TGTGCCAGCAGCCCCTGGGGTAGCGGGAGCTCCTACAATGAGCAGTTCTTC.

The chain combines TRBV15 with TRBJ2-1, with 9 bases matching TRBD2. Germline lookup yields CDR1 LNHNV and CDR2 YYDKDF (reference sequence). J was trimmed by 4 bases and V by 5 bases; bases with no gene match: 18. The CDR3 has 19 amino acids. The CDR3 DNA reads as TGTGCCACCAGCCCCTACAAGACTAGCGGAGAAAGCCTTTACAATGAGCAGTTCTTC. This gives the protein CATSPYKTSGESLYNEQFF.

The genes are TRBV4-1 and TRBJ2-3; no reliable D call. CDR1 and CDR2 from the germline V gene are MGHRA and YSYEKL. The CDR3 is made up of 14 amino acids. V lost 4 bases and J lost 0, with 8 bases in between. The CDR3 DNA reads TGCGCCAGCAGCCTTCAGTTTAGCACAGATACGCAGTATTTT. It is translated as CASSLQFSTDTQYF.

The chain joins TRBV7-3 to TRBJ2-7; 8 bases fit TRBD2. This CDR3 comprises 14 residues. Germline CDR1 is SGHTA and CDR2 is FQGTGA. The ends lost 5 bases at V and 6 bases at J; junction bases unmatched: 9. CDR3 sequence (DNA): TGTGCCAGCAGCCCTCTCCGGGAGGGCTCCGAGCAGTACTTC. Its translation: CASSPLREGSEQYF.

This rearrangement joins TRBV2 to TRBJ1-1; the D gene is possibly TRBD1 (5 bases). The CDR3 covers 13 residues. Deletions cut 5 bases from V and 3 bases from J, with 10 bases between. Germline values: CDR1 SNHLY, CDR2 FYNNEI. In DNA, the CDR3 is TGTGCCAGCAGTAGCAGGGAGGACACTGAAGCTTTCTTT. The encoded protein is CASSSREDTEAFF. Complete variable domain (other parts from reference TRBV2 and TRBJ1-1): EPEVTQTPSHQVTQMGQEVILRCVPISNHLYFYWYRQILGQKVEFLVSFYNNEISEKSEIFDDQFSVERPDGSNFTLKIRSTKLEDSAMYFCASSSREDTEAFFGQGTRLTVV.

The V call is TRBV29-1, the J call TRBJ2-3; unclear D gene. CDR3 length: 10 amino acids. Germline CDR1 SQVTM, CDR2 ANQGSEA. Trimming removed 5 bases at V and 6 bases at J, with 6 bases between. The DNA for the CDR3 is TGCAGCGTTTCCCTGGATACGCAGTATTTT. Translating gives CSVSLDTQYF.

This chain uses TRBV5-1 with TRBJ2-1, with D maybe TRBD2 (5 bases). Per the germline V gene, CDR1 is SGHRS and CDR2 is YFSETQ. Trimming shortened V by 0 bases and J by 3 bases, and 7 bases separated the two germline ends. This CDR3 spans 14 amino acids. Written as DNA, the CDR3 is TGCGCCAGCAGCTTGGGCGGGCACTACAATGAGCAGTTCTTC. Protein product: CASSLGGHYNEQFF.